This entry describes one TCR beta chain. The antigen is undetermined. This sample is part of a study of T cells in Graves' hyperthyroidism and ophthalmopathy. Study-level results: Before onset, ophthalmopathy was predicted by the model a median approximately 6.5 months earlier.

This CDR3 is 15 amino acids long. Trimming cost V 3 bases and J 3 bases; bases outside gene matches: 6. CDR1 and CDR2 (germline): ENHRY, SYGVKD. Amplified TCR beta CDR3 regions derived from RNA transcripts. The TCR CDR3 was amplified in a first-round RT-PCR using the HTBI primer set. MiXCR, run by TCRdb on the multiplex PCR reads, gives a single entry per CDR3 protein. Counted here are about 59,000 distinct CDR3 sequences, roughly 58% occurring once; the ten biggest clones make up approximately 3.4%. The clonotype was recovered from an older woman with Graves' ophthalmopathy. Sequencing was done on a sample of blood. The chain couples TRBV10-3 to TRBJ2-7; the match to TRBD1 covers 9 bases. CDR3: CAISEETGGIYEQYF. The CDR3 DNA follows: TGTGCCATCAGTGAAGAGACAGGGGGAATCTACGAGCAGTACTTC.